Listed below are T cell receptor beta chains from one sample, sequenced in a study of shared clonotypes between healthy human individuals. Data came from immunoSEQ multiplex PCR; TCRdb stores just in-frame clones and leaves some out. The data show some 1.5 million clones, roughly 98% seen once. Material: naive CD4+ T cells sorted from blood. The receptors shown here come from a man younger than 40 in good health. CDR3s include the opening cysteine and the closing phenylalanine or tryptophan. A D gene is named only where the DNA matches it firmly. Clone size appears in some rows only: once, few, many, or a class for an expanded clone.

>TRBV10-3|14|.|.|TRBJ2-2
TGTGCCATCCCTGGATCAGGGTTAACCGGGGAGCTGTTTTTT
CAIPGSGLTGELFF
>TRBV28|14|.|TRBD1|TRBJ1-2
TGTGCCAGCGGGAATCCAGGGGGGTCCGGCGGCTACACCTTC
CASGNPGGSGGYTF
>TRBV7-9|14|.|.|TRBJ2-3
TGTGCCAGCAGCTTAGTATACCCCACAGATACGCAGTATTTT
CASSLVYPTDTQYF
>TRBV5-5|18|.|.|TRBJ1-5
TGTGCCAGCAGCTCGGGCGGTGGGGGGTTACGTAGCAATCAGCCCCAGCATTTT
CASSSGGGGLRSNQPQHF
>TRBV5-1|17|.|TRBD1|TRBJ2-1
TGCGCCAGCAGCTTGGGAGGGACAGGGGGGCTCTACAATGAGCAGTTCTTC
CASSLGGTGGLYNEQFF
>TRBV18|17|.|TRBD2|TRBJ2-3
TGTGCCAGCTCACCTCTCGGACTAGCGGGAAGCACAGATACGCAGTATTTT
CASSPLGLAGSTDTQYF
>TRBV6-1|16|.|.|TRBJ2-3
TGTGCCAGCAGTGAACTCCAGCATTCTCGGACAGATACGCAGTATTTT
CASSELQHSRTDTQYF
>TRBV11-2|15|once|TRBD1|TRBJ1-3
TGTGCCAGCAGCCAGGGACAGGGACGAAGCAACACCATATATTTT
CASSQGQGRSNTIYF
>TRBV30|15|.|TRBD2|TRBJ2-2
TGTGCCTGGAGTTGGGGACTAGGGGGCACCGGGGAGCTGTTTTTT
CAWSWGLGGTGELFF
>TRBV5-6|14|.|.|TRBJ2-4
TGTGCCAGCAGCTTGGCAGGGATTGGAAACATTCAGTACTTC
CASSLAGIGNIQYF
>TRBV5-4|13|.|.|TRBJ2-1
TGTGCCAGCCGTTTGGCAGGGGGGAATGAGCAGTTCTTC
CASRLAGGNEQFF
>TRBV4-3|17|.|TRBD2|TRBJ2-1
TGCGCCAGCAGCCAAGATTTACTCGGCGGGAGGGACAATGAGCAGTTCTTC
CASSQDLLGGRDNEQFF
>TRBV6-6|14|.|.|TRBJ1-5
TGTGCCAGCAGTTCTCCAACCGAAAATCAGCCCCAGCATTTT
CASSSPTENQPQHF
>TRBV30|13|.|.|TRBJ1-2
TGTGCCTGGACGACAGGCTATAACTATGGCTACACCTTC
CAWTTGYNYGYTF
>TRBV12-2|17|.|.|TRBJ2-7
TGTGCAAGTCGCTTGTGCAGGTCAAACCCACCGGACTACGAGCAGTACTTC
CASRLCRSNPPDYEQYF
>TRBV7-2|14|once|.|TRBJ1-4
TGTGCCAGCAGCTTCTCTCTCGAGGGGGAAAAACTGTTTTTT
CASSFSLEGEKLFF
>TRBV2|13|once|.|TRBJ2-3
TGTGCCAGCAGTGAAATAGGGGCAGATACGCAGTATTTT
CASSEIGADTQYF